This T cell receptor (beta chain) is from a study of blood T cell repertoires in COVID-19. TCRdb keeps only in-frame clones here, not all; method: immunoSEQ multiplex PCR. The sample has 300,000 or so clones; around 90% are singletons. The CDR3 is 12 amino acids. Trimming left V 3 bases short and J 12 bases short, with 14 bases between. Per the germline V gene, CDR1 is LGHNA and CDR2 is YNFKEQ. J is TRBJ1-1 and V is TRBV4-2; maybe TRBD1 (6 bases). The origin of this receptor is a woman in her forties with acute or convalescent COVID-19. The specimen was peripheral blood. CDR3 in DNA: TGTGCCAGCAGCCATAAAAACAGGGTGACTTTCTTT. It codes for CASSHKNRVTFF.